What follows describes a single T cell receptor beta chain. Its antigen remains unknown. The sample originates from a study of blood T cells in healthy people across ages. The study, taken as a whole, reports: Diversity of TCR beta per million T cells declined in a roughly linear way with age.

CDR1 and CDR2 from the germline V gene are SGHTA and FQGNSA. CDR3 length: 16 residues. Trimming removed 5 bases at V and 3 bases at J, with 18 bases between. Combining a sample-barcoded 5' primer with a J-beta primer mix, a second PCR ran for about 6 to 11 cycles. Each cDNA molecule was tagged by a template-switch adaptor that had 12 random nucleotides. One entry per CDR3 protein, called by TCRdb with MiXCR from the 5' RACE reads. The data show hundreds of thousands of distinct CDR3 sequences, under 35% seen once. This chain connects TRBV7-2 to TRBJ2-3, with D perhaps TRBD1 (5 bases). This TCR was recovered from a woman aged 80 or over in good health. The specimen sequenced was blood. CDR3 nucleotides: TGTGCCAGCAGCCCCAGAATTGTGGGGCCTACAGATACGCAGTATTTT. As protein: CASSPRIVGPTDTQYF.